The following is a TCR beta chain sequence with its context. Time point: pre-treatment sample, taken before nivolumab and TIL therapy. Enrollment ran from October 2017 to early 2020. This was the immunoSEQ v3 assay. Survey-level samples got 2 million or so read pairs; deep-level samples got 5-6 million. Generated by immunoSEQ multiplex PCR, the TCRdb table keeps only in-frame clones and is missing some. The repertoire includes about 44,000 clones, around three quarters of them detected once, and roughly 16% sits in the top ten. This sample stems from a study of TIL therapy for anti-PD-1-resistant metastatic lung cancer. Study-level information: Several tumors were EGFR-mutant and two were ALK-rearranged. Tumors carried a median about 1.5 non-synonymous mutations per megabase.

Source: blood, taken at baseline. The sequence came from a man in his 70s with non-small cell lung cancer.

Here the CDR3 DNA reads TGTGCCAGCAGCGTAGTAGAGTTGGCCTACAATGAGCAGTTCTTC. It is translated as CASSVVELAYNEQFF. The chain carries TRBV9 and TRBJ2-1; D uncertain. Germline CDR1 SGDLS, CDR2 YYNGEE. V was shortened by 0 bases and J by 2 bases, with 9 bases between the two germline ends. CDR3 length: 15 residues.